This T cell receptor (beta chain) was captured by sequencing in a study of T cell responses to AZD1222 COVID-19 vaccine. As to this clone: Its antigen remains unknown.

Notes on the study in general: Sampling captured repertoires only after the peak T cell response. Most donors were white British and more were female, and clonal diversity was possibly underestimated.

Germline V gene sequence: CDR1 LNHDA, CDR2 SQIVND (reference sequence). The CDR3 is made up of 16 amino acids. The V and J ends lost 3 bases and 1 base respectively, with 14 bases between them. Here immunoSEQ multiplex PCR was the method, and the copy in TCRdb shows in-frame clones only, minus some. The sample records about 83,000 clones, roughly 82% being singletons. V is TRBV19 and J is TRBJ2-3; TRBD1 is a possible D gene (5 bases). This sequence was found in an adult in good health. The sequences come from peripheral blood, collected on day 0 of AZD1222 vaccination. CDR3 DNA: TGTGCCAGTAGTATCGGAAAGGGGCCCCGCACAGATACGCAGTATTTT. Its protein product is CASSIGKGPRTDTQYF.